This T cell receptor beta chain was identified in a study of PD-1 blockade in classical Hodgkin lymphoma. Study observations and caveats: Newly diagnosed patients were said to have less baseline TCR diversity than healthy donors did. Patients newly diagnosed and complete responders had comparable baseline diversity. What drove the repertoire differences, possibly disease activity or prior therapy, has not been defined. Patients who began taking nivolumab under 1 year after ASCT were left out.

Regarding this clone: The antigen remains unidentified.

As for time point: cycle 4 day 1 (C4D1), after less than 7 weeks of nivolumab. Each patient's relapse followed autologous stem cell transplantation, and brentuximab vedotin exposure varied. With magnetic negative selection, CD4+ T cells were purified from PBMCs that had been thawed. Sequencing used immunoSEQ multiplex PCR; TCRdb keeps in-frame clones, though not all of them. The table shows about 30,000 clones, with roughly 80% occurring only once. Material: CD4+ T cells from blood, obtained before the fourth cycle of nivolumab. This clonotype was obtained from a human donor with classical Hodgkin lymphoma.

CDR3 sequence reads: CASSSTWGGVGYTF. The CDR3 nucleotides are TGTGCCAGCAGTTCCACCTGGGGGGGCGTTGGCTACACCTTC. This chain links TRBV28 with TRBJ1-2, with D tentatively TRBD1 (6 bases). Germline V gene lookup returns CDR1 MDHEN and CDR2 SYDVKM. The CDR3 contains 14 residues. V was pared by 4 bases and J by 7 bases, with 16 bases between.